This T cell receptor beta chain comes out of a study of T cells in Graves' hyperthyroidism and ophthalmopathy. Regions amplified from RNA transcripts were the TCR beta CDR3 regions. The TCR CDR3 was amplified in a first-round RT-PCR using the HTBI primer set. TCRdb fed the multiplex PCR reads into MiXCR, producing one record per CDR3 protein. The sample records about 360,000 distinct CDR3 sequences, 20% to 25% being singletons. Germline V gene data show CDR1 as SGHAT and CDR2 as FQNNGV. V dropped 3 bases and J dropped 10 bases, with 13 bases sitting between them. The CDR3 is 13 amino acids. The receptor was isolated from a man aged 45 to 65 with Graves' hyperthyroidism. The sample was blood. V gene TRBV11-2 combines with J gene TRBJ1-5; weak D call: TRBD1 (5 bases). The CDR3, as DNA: TGTGCCAGCAGCTTTCGGGGCGAATCCCCCCAGCATTTT. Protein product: CASSFRGESPQHF.